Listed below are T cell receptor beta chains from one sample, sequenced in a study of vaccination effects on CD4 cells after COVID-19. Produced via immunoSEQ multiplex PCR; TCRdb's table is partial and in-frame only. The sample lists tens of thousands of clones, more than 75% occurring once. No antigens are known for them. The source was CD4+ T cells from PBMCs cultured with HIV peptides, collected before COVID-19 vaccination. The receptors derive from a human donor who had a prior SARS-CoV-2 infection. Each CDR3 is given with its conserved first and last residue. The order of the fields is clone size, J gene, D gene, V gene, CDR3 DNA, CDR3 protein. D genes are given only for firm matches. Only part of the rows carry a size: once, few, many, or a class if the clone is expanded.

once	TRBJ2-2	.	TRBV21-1	TGTGCCAGCAGCAAAGGTTGGCGAAGCGGGGAGCTGTTTTTT	CASSKGWRSGELFF
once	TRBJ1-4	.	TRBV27	TGTGCCAGCAGGACGAGGGGTGAGGGTGAAAAACTGTTTTTT	CASRTRGEGEKLFF
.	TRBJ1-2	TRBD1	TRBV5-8	TGTGCCAGCAGCTCACGTCAGGGGGAAGGGGGTTATGGCTACACCTTC	CASSSRQGEGGYGYTF
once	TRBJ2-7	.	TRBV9	TGTGCCAGCGGCCGGGACTTTAAAGCCTACGAGCAGTACTTC	CASGRDFKAYEQYF
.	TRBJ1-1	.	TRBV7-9	TGTGCCAGCAGCTTCGACCCGAACACTGAAGCTTTCTTT	CASSFDPNTEAFF
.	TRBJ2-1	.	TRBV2	TGTGCCAGCAGTGGGGGTTCGTGGGACAATGAGCAGTTCTTC	CASSGGSWDNEQFF
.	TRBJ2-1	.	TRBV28	TGTGCCAGCAGTTTGGTAAACAATGAGCAGTTCTTC	CASSLVNNEQFF
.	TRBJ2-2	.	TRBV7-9	TGTGCCAGCAGCTTTGCTGGTAACACCGGGGAGCTGTTTTTT	CASSFAGNTGELFF
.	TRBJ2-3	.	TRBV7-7	TGTGCTAGCAGCTTAGGAAGGTCAGATACGCAGTATTTT	CASSLGRSDTQYF
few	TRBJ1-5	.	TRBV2	TGTGCCAGCAGTGAAGACGTCGGTCAGCCCCAGCATTTT	CASSEDVGQPQHF
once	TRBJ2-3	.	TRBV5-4	TGTGCCATCAGGTCGGTGGGCACAGATACGCAGTATTTT	CAIRSVGTDTQYF
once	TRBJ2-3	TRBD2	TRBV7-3	TGTGCCAGCAGCCCACACGAGCGGGGGAGCACAGATACGCAGTATTTT	CASSPHERGSTDTQYF